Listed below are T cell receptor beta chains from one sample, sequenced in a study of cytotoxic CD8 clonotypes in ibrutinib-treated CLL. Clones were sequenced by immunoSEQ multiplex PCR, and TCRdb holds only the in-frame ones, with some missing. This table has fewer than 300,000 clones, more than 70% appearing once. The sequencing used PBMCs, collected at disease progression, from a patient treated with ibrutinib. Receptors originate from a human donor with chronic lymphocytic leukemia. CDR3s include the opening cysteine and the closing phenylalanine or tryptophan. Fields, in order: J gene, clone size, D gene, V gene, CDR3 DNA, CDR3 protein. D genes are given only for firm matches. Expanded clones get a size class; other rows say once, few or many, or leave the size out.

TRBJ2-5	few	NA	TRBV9	TGTGCCAGCAGCGTAGACGGGGTGGGAGAGACCCAGTACTTC	CASSVDGVGETQYF
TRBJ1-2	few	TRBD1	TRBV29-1	TGCGTGGGGACAGGGAGGGGCTATGGCTACACCTTC	CVGTGRGYGYTF
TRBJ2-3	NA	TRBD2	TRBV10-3	TGTGCCATCAGACTAGCGGGGGTGGCAGATACGCAGTATTTT	CAIRLAGVADTQYF
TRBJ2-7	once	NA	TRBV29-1	TGCAGCGTTGGGGACAACTCCTACGAGCAGTACTTC	CSVGDNSYEQYF
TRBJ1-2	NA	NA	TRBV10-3	TGTGCCATCAGTGAGTCGATGGAATGGCCAGGAGGTGGCTACACCTTC	CAISESMEWPGGGYTF
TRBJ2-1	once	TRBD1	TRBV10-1	TGCGCCAGCGTAACCGGGACAGGGACCTACAATGAGCAGTTCTTC	CASVTGTGTYNEQFF
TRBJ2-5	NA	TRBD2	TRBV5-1	TGCGCCAGCAGCTTGGGACTAGCGGGACAAGAGACCCAGTACTTC	CASSLGLAGQETQYF
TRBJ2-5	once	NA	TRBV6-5	TGTGCCAGCAGTTACGGGGGAAGACAAGAGACCCAGTACTTC	CASSYGGRQETQYF
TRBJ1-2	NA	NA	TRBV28	TGTGCCAGCACCCCGGGATACGGAGCCTATGGCTACACCTTC	CASTPGYGAYGYTF
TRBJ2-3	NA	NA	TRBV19	TGTGCCAGTAGTATAGAGGGGGATTGGGCAGATACGCAGTATTTT	CASSIEGDWADTQYF
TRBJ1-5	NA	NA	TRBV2	TGTGCCAGCAGTGAACCCAGATATAGCAATCAGCCCCAGCATTTT	CASSEPRYSNQPQHF
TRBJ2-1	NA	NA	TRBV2	TGTGCCAGCAGGGGCTGGGGCACCTACAATGAGCAGTTCTTC	CASRGWGTYNEQFF
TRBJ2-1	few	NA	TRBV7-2	TGTGCCAGCAGCTTAGGCCCGGGAAACAATGAGCAGTTCTTC	CASSLGPGNNEQFF
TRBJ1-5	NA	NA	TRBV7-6	TGTGCCAGCAGCTTAAGCCCCTGGACGGAGGGGGGCAATCAGCCCCAGCATTTT	CASSLSPWTEGGNQPQHF
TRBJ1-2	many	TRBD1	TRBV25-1	TGTGCCAGCAGTTGGACAGGGTCCTATGGCTACACCTTC	CASSWTGSYGYTF
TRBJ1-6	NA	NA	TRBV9	TGTGCCAGCAGCGTAGGGGGCTGGGGCCAGGTCTCACCCCTCCACTTT	CASSVGGWGQVSPLHF
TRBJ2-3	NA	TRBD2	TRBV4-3	TGCGCCAGCAGCCAAGCGGGAGGGGGAGATACGCAGTATTTT	CASSQAGGGDTQYF
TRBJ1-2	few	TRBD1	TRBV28	TGTGCCAGCAGCGGGACAGGGGATCACTATGGCTACACCTTC	CASSGTGDHYGYTF
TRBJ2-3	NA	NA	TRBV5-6	TGTGCCAGCAGTTCGGAGGGGGTCACAGATACGCAGTATTTT	CASSSEGVTDTQYF
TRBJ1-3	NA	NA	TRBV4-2	TGTGCCAGCAGCCAAGGGGCTTGGGAATTCTACTCTGGAAACACCATATATTTT	CASSQGAWEFYSGNTIYF
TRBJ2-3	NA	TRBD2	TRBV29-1	TGCAGCGTTGAAGCTCCAGCATCCGCTAGCGGGAGTACAGATACGCAGTATTTT	CSVEAPASASGSTDTQYF
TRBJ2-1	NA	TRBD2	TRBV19	TGTGCCAGTAGTATAGATGCCCCCTCGGGGGGGCTTTATGAGCAGTTCTTC	CASSIDAPSGGLYEQFF
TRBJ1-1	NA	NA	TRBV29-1	TGCAGCGTTGAAGTTGACAGGTACACTGAAGCTTTCTTT	CSVEVDRYTEAFF
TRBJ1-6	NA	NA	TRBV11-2	TGTGCCAGCAGCTCCGAAAGTTTTTCACCCCTCCACTTT	CASSSESFSPLHF
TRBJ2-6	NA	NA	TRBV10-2	TGCGCCAGCAGTGTCCTGGGGAGCTCTGGGGCCAACGTCCTGACTTTC	CASSVLGSSGANVLTF
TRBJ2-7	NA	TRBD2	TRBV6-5	TGTGCCAGCAGTTACTCCTTGCGGGAGGGCCTCTACGAGCAGTACTTC	CASSYSLREGLYEQYF
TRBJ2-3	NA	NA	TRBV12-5	TGTGCTAGTGGTTTGGGAACTAGTCGGGATACGCAGTATTTT	CASGLGTSRDTQYF
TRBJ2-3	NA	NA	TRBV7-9	TGTGCCAGCAGCCTCGACTTTTACAGCACAGATACGCAGTATTTT	CASSLDFYSTDTQYF
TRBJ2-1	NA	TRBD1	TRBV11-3	TGTGCCAGCAGCCCAGGGACAGATGAGCAGTTCTTC	CASSPGTDEQFF
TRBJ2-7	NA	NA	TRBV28	TGTGCCAGCAGTTCGGGGACAACCTACGAGCAGTACTTC	CASSSGTTYEQYF
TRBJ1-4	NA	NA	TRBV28	TGTGCCAGCAGCCCCCAAATGGGTGAAAAACTGTTTTTT	CASSPQMGEKLFF
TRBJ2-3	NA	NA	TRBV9	TGTGCCAGCAGCGTAGGGGCGGGAAGTCCAGATACGCAGTATTTT	CASSVGAGSPDTQYF
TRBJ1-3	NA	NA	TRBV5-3	TGTGCCAGAAGCTGCCACCATGCCATATATTTT	CARSCHHAIYF
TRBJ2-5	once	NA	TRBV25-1	TGTGCCAGCAAATCCCCAGCTGGGGAGACCCAGTACTTC	CASKSPAGETQYF
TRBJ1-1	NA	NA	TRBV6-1	TGTGCCAGCAGCGTAGAACAGGTCATGAACACTGAAGCTTTCTTT	CASSVEQVMNTEAFF
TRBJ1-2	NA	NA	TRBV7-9	TGTGCCAGCTCGGAGGGGAGCTATGGCTACACCTTC	CASSEGSYGYTF
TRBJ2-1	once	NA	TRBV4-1	TGCGCCAGCAGCGAAGACAGCAATGAGCAGTTCTTC	CASSEDSNEQFF
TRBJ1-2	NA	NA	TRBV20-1	TGCAGGACAACTGAGGGCTATGGCTACACCTTC	CRTTEGYGYTF
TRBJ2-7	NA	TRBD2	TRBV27	TGTGCCAGCAGCTCATTCGGGACTAGCGGTTTCTACGAGCAGTACTTC	CASSSFGTSGFYEQYF
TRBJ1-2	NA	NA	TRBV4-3	TGCGCCAGCAGCCAAGATGGCCGCAGGGCCTCCGGCTACACCTTC	CASSQDGRRASGYTF
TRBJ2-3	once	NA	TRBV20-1	TGCAGCGGGGCCTACACAGATACGCAGTATTTT	CSGAYTDTQYF
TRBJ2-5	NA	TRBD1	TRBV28	TGTGCCAGCAGTGCCGGGACAGGGGCAGAGACCCAGTACTTC	CASSAGTGAETQYF
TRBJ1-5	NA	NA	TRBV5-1	TGCGCCAGCAGCTTGGGCCTATATAGCAATCAGCCCCAGCATTTT	CASSLGLYSNQPQHF
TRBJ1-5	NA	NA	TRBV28	TGTGCCAGCAGTTCCTCACTCCGGCGGAATAGCAATCAGCCCCAGCATTTT	CASSSSLRRNSNQPQHF
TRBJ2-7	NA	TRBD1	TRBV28	TGTGCCAGCACCACAACCGACAGGGCCTACGAGCAGTACTTC	CASTTTDRAYEQYF
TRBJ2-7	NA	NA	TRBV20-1	TGCAGTGCTGGACTCTACGAGCAGTACTTC	CSAGLYEQYF
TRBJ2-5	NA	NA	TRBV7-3	TGTGCCAGCAGTCAAGGAGGTAGCCAAGAGACCCAGTACTTC	CASSQGGSQETQYF
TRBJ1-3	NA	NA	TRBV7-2	TGTGCCAGCAGCTTACCCCTGGGGACTGGAAACACCATATATTTT	CASSLPLGTGNTIYF
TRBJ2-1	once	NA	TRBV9	TGTGCCAGTACCGGGGTCGGCTTTGAGCAGTTCTTC	CASTGVGFEQFF
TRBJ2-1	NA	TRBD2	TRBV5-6	TGTGCCAGCAGCTTGCCGGGTTTAGCGGGAGGACCCTACAATGAGCAGTTCTTC	CASSLPGLAGGPYNEQFF
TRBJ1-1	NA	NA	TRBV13	TGTGCCAGCAGCAACCTAGGGGGGAACACTGAAGCTTTCTTT	CASSNLGGNTEAFF
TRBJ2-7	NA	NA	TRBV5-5	TGTGCCAGCAGCTTGGTGGGGGAGCAGTACTTC	CASSLVGEQYF